Shown below are 23 T cell receptor beta chains from a single sample sequenced in a study of shared clonotypes between healthy human individuals. Here immunoSEQ multiplex PCR was the method, and the copy in TCRdb shows in-frame clones only, minus some. The repertoire includes about 990,000 clones, 75% to 85% of them detected once, and around 0.61% sits in the top ten. Sequencing was carried out using memory CD4+ T cells from PBMCs. The subset was: CD45RA-negative fraction. These TCRs come from a man between 18 and 29 years old in good health. Some clones in this sample may be carry-over from other donors' samples.

The chain joins TRBV4-3 to TRBJ2-7, with TRBD1 matching over 7 bases. V was clipped by 6 bases and J by 0 bases; unmatched bases: 8. The CDR3 is made up of 15 amino acids. Germline V CDR1 and CDR2: LGHNA, YSLEER. The CDR3 sequence is CASRRGLMPSYEQYF. CDR3 sequence (DNA): TGCGCCAGCAGGAGGGGGCTTATGCCCTCCTACGAGCAGTACTTC.

This rearrangement joins TRBV29-1 to TRBJ2-2, with TRBD1 as a possible D gene (5 bases). The CDR3 covers 12 residues. Germline assignment: CDR1 SQVTM and CDR2 ANQGSEA. Trimming shortened V by 7 bases and J by 1 base, and 7 bases separated the two germline ends. The CDR3, as DNA: TGCAGCGGGGGCCAGAACACCGGGGAGCTGTTTTTT. It yields the protein CSGGQNTGELFF.

The genes are TRBV4-2 and TRBJ2-6, with D perhaps matching TRBD1 (6 bases). CDR3 length: 15 residues. Germline V CDR1 and CDR2: LGHNA, YNFKEQ. V was pared by 4 bases and J by 0 bases, with 7 bases between. CDR3 residues: CASSPGVSGANVLTF. For the CDR3, the DNA is TGTGCCAGCAGCCCAGGGGTCTCTGGGGCCAACGTCCTGACTTTC.

This clone was seen only once. This chain joins TRBV6-6 and TRBJ2-5, with 8 nucleotides matching TRBD1. The CDR3 totals 14 residues. In germline, CDR1 is MNHNY, CDR2 SVGAGI (reference sequence). The V segment lost 4 bases and the J segment 6 bases; nucleotides outside the gene matches: 7. CDR3 in DNA: TGTGCCAGCAGTTTTACGGACAGGGAAAAGACCCAGTACTTC. It specifies CASSFTDREKTQYF.

This chain links TRBV2 with TRBJ2-7; no reliable D call. The germline V and J ends were trimmed by 6 bases and 2 bases, with 17 bases remaining between them. CDR1 is SNHLY and CDR2 is FYNNEI in the germline V gene. This CDR3 comprises 15 residues. The CDR3 sequence: CASRDIVYSPYEQYF. The CDR3 region has the DNA TGTGCCAGCAGGGATATAGTATATTCCCCCTACGAGCAGTACTTC.

The CDR3 DNA reads as TGTGCCAGCAGCTTGGAATCGGGACAGGCCTACGGCTACACCTTC. Translating gives CASSLESGQAYGYTF. The chain recombines TRBV5-4 with TRBJ1-2; 8 bases match TRBD1. Germline trimming cut 0 bases from V and 8 bases from J; bases unmatched to any gene: 9. The CDR3 sequence is 15 residues long. The germline CDR1 and CDR2 sequences are SGHNT and YYREEE (reference sequence).

This clone was counted between two and nine times. The V and J genes are TRBV5-4 and TRBJ1-1; maybe TRBD1 (5 bases). CDR3 size: 15 residues. Germline assignment: CDR1 SGHNT and CDR2 YYREEE (reference sequence). V was clipped by 4 bases and J by 1 base, with 14 bases between them. The CDR3 nucleotides read TGTGCCAGCAGCCCGCAAACAACAGGGAACACTGAAGCTTTCTTT. Its translation is CASSPQTTGNTEAFF.

The chain combines TRBV25-1 with TRBJ2-7; D not resolved. The CDR3 contains 15 residues. Germline lookup yields CDR1 MGHDK and CDR2 SYGVNS. Trimming stripped 5 bases from V and 2 bases from J, with 16 bases between. CDR3 sequence reads: CASSSLRRAPYEQYF. The DNA of the CDR3 is TGTGCCAGCAGTTCTCTGAGACGGGCCCCCTACGAGCAGTACTTC.

Notes on this clone: Germline and junction disagree at one end, which may indicate a read error. This chain joins TRBV28 and TRBJ2-5; D unresolved. Germline CDR1 is MDHEN and CDR2 is SYDVKM. The CDR3 is 13 residues long. CDR3 protein: CASRRPHQETQYF. CDR3 nucleotide sequence: TGTGCCAGCAGGAGACCGCACCAGGAGACCCAGTACTTC.

Worth noting for this clone: This specimen includes other DNA sequences encoding the same CDR3. The chain recombines TRBV7-2 with TRBJ1-5; D is undetermined. V gave up 3 bases and J gave up 3 bases, with 6 bases separating them. The germline V gene encodes CDR1 SGHTA and CDR2 FQGNSA. The CDR3 totals 13 residues. CDR3 DNA sequence: TGTGCCAGCAGCTTGGGTCACAATCAGCCCCAGCATTTT. It specifies CASSLGHNQPQHF.

The rearrangement uses TRBV19 and TRBJ2-1, with D unclear. The V gene lost 3 bases and the J gene lost 8 bases, with 17 bases spanning the gap. This CDR3 comprises 15 residues. The germline V gene has CDR1 LNHDA and CDR2 SQIVND (reference sequence). CDR3 in amino acids: CASSILYSGGDEQFF. Written as DNA, the CDR3 is TGTGCCAGTAGTATTTTGTATTCTGGTGGGGATGAGCAGTTCTTC.

The genes are TRBV6-6 and TRBJ2-5; 7 bases map to TRBD2. Germline assignment: CDR1 MNHNY and CDR2 SVGAGI (reference sequence). CDR3 length: 16 residues. V was clipped by 5 bases and J by 4 bases; unmatched bases: 13. The CDR3: CASSRLGRSGGETQYF. In DNA form, the CDR3 reads TGTGCCAGCAGTCGACTCGGGAGGAGTGGTGGAGAGACCCAGTACTTC.

Only one count was recorded for this clone. The chain combines TRBV19 with TRBJ2-1, with a tentative D call TRBD2 (6 bases). V was pared by 2 bases and J by 3 bases, with 11 bases between. Germline CDR1 is LNHDA and CDR2 is SQIVND (reference sequence). There are 15 residues in the CDR3. The CDR3 loop reads CASSILASDYNEQFF. The CDR3 DNA sequence: TGTGCCAGTAGTATATTGGCTAGCGACTACAATGAGCAGTTCTTC.

V is TRBV7-3 and J is TRBJ2-1; D is uncertain. The CDR3 extends over 15 amino acids. Germline CDR1 and CDR2: SGHTA and FQGTGA. V was shortened by 3 bases and J by 1 base, with 10 bases between the two germline ends. CDR3 protein: CASSFGQVSYNEQFF. The DNA of the CDR3 is TGTGCCAGCAGCTTTGGCCAGGTATCCTACAATGAGCAGTTCTTC.

The chain has TRBV15 and TRBJ2-7; 9 bases agree with TRBD2. This CDR3 is 16 amino acids long. Germline CDR1 is LNHNV and CDR2 is YYDKDF (reference sequence). Losses at the gene ends were 1 base for V and 4 bases for J; bases not matched to a gene: 8. The CDR3 sequence is CATSRGVRREGYEQYF. CDR3 nucleotide sequence: TGTGCCACCAGCAGAGGGGTCCGGCGGGAGGGATACGAGCAGTACTTC.

This clone was seen just once. The V call is TRBV10-3, the J call TRBJ2-7, with 12 bases lining up with TRBD1. Germline CDR1 reads ENHRY; CDR2 reads SYGVKD. With 2 bases clipped from V and 4 bases from J, the junction kept 6 bases outside the gene matches. The CDR3 runs to 16 residues. In DNA form, the CDR3 reads TGTGCCATCAGTGAGCCGGGACAGGGGGCGAAATACGAGCAGTACTTC. Amino acid sequence: CAISEPGQGAKYEQYF.

V is TRBV2 and J is TRBJ1-1; D might be TRBD1 (6 bases). V lost 0 bases to trimming and J lost 7 bases, with 18 bases between them. Per the germline V gene, CDR1 is SNHLY and CDR2 is FYNNEI. The CDR3 consists of 16 residues. CDR3 loop: CASSEARRSKDSEAFF. The CDR3 bases are TGTGCCAGCAGTGAAGCGCGCCGGTCCAAGGACAGTGAAGCTTTCTTT.

The rearrangement joins TRBV27 to TRBJ2-3; unclear D gene. Germline values: CDR1 MNHEY, CDR2 SMNVEV (reference sequence). The CDR3 is made up of 13 amino acids. Trimming left V 4 bases short and J 1 base short, with 6 bases between. The CDR3 reads CASSYTRTDTQYF. The CDR3 bases are TGTGCCAGCAGTTATACCCGCACAGATACGCAGTATTTT.

J is TRBJ2-2 and V is TRBV4-3; possibly TRBD1 for D (6 bases). The V end lost 0 bases, the J end lost 6 bases, and 11 bases lay between the germline ends. Germline CDR1 reads LGHNA; CDR2 reads YSLEER. This CDR3 is built from 15 residues. This CDR3 is CASSQDRRGSGELFF. CDR3 sequence (DNA): TGCGCCAGCAGCCAAGATCGTAGGGGGTCCGGGGAGCTGTTTTTT.

As to this clone: This may stem from a read error, because a much larger clone lies one nucleotide away. J is TRBJ1-3 and V is TRBV30; D is ambiguous. The germline CDR1 and CDR2 sequences are GTSNPN and SVGIG (reference sequence). The germline V and J ends were trimmed by 7 bases and 0 bases, with 13 bases remaining between them. The CDR3 is 14 amino acids. CDR3 in amino acids: CALQPTSSGNTIYF. In DNA form, the CDR3 reads TGTGCCTTACAACCGACCAGCTCTGGAAACACCATATATTTT.

This clone showed up just a few times. The chain is built from TRBV5-1 and TRBJ1-5; TRBD1 might be the D (5 bases). The CDR3 length is 14 residues. Germline loops: CDR1 SGHRS, CDR2 YFSETQ. V shed 4 bases and J shed 3 bases, with 11 bases lying between them. This chain's CDR3 is CASSPDTPNQPQHF. DNA of the CDR3: TGCGCCAGCAGCCCGGACACCCCCAATCAGCCCCAGCATTTT.

In its sample, this clone was seen a few times. The chain has TRBV7-2 and TRBJ1-1, with D tentatively TRBD1 (6 bases). Germline lookup yields CDR1 SGHTA and CDR2 FQGNSA. This CDR3 contains 15 residues. Trimming pared 3 bases from V and 4 bases from J, leaving 15 bases between. DNA of the CDR3: TGTGCCAGCAGCTTTCGGCACGGGGGCGGCACTGAAGCTTTCTTT. Protein product: CASSFRHGGGTEAFF.

This clone was detected only a few times. Other DNA sequences in this specimen translate into the identical CDR3. The rearrangement links TRBV2 to TRBJ2-6; D is unresolved. Germline V gene data show CDR1 as SNHLY and CDR2 as FYNNEI. This CDR3 has 13 residues. Deletions cut 6 bases from V and 3 bases from J, with 6 bases between. The DNA for the CDR3 is TGTGCCAGCAGCGAGTATGGGGCCAACGTCCTGACTTTC. It translates to CASSEYGANVLTF.